These 13 T cell receptor beta chains were all obtained from the same sample, sequenced in a study of vaccination and CD4 T cells after COVID-19. Sequencing of cultured CD4+ T cell DNA used the Oncomine TCR Beta short-read assay. TCRdb re-analysed the PCR reads in MiXCR, keeping a single row per CDR3 protein. The repertoire has 12,000 or so distinct CDR3 sequences, roughly 51% of them found once; the top ten carry about 30%. The treatment here: approximately nine-day PBMC culture with coronavirus spike peptide pools or control peptides (ViraFEST assay). These receptors lack a known antigen. Sequenced: CD4+ T cells from blood, cultured in vitro. The receptors shown here come from a human donor who had recovered from COVID-19.

This chain uses TRBV28 with TRBJ1-1; 7 bases agree with TRBD1. This CDR3 comprises 16 residues. Germline CDR1 MDHEN, CDR2 SYDVKM. Germline trimming cut 5 bases from V and 4 bases from J; bases unmatched to any gene: 13. CDR3 DNA: TGTGCCAGCAGTCCTGACAGGGTGGTAGTGGGCACTGAAGCTTTCTTT. Its translation is CASSPDRVVVGTEAFF. The complete variable domain, with remaining parts taken from reference TRBV28 and TRBJ1-1, reads DVKVTQSSRYLVKRTGEKVFLECVQDMDHENMFWYRQDPGLGLRLIYFSYDVKMKEKGDIPEGYSVSREKKERFSLILESASTNQTSMYLCASSPDRVVVGTEAFFGQGTRLTVV.

The V and J genes are TRBV20-1 and TRBJ2-5; a possible D gene is TRBD1 (5 bases). This CDR3 spans 16 amino acids. CDR1 and CDR2 from the germline V gene are DFQATT and SNEGSKA (reference sequence). Trimming left V 0 bases short and J 1 base short, with 15 bases between. Here the CDR3 reads CSARDSRRRVQETQYF. The CDR3 region has the DNA TGCAGTGCTAGAGATAGTCGCCGCAGGGTCCAAGAGACCCAGTACTTC.

The chain is built from TRBV27 and TRBJ2-3, with TRBD2 matching over 9 bases. Germline V CDR1 and CDR2: MNHEY, SMNVEV (reference sequence). J was trimmed by 9 bases and V by 5 bases; bases with no gene match: 9. This CDR3 spans 14 amino acids. In DNA, the CDR3 is TGTGCCAGCAGTCCCCGACTAGCGGACTCAACGCAGTATTTT. Amino acids: CASSPRLADSTQYF.

Turning to this clonotype: The junction differs from germline at one of its ends, possibly a read error. V and J are TRBV12-3 or TRBV12-4 and TRBJ1-6; no reliable D call. The CDR3 covers 15 residues. The CDR3 DNA is TGTGCCAGCAGTTATGACACCAGCTATTATTCACCCCTCCACTTT. Encoded protein: CASSYDTSYYSPLHF.

This clonotype was detected a few times. This rearrangement joins TRBV7-9 to TRBJ2-7, with TRBD2 matching over 8 bases. The CDR3 is made up of 15 amino acids. From germline, CDR1 is SEHNR and CDR2 FQNEAQ (reference sequence). The trim removed 5 bases at V and 6 bases at J, leaving 12 bases unmatched. The CDR3: CASSLLGRALGEQYF. DNA for the CDR3: TGTGCCAGCAGCCTTCTCGGGAGGGCCTTGGGCGAGCAGTACTTC.

This sequence joins TRBV7-8 and TRBJ1-1, with a weak D call TRBD1 (5 bases). Trimming took 3 bases from V and 6 from J, leaving 14 bases between them. The CDR3 loop spans 14 amino acids. Germline V gives CDR1 SGHVS, CDR2 FQNEAQ. The CDR3 loop is CASSLGQRGAEAFF. The CDR3 DNA is TGTGCCAGCAGCTTGGGCCAGCGGGGGGCTGAAGCTTTCTTT.

This chain joins TRBV11-2 and TRBJ1-6, with unresolved D. The length of the CDR3 is 13 residues. The germline V and J ends were trimmed by 4 bases and 8 bases, with 9 bases remaining between them. Germline values: CDR1 SGHAT, CDR2 FQNNGV. DNA of the CDR3: TGTGCCAGCAGCTCTCTTCGGGATTCACCCCTCCACTTT. Translated, it gives CASSSLRDSPLHF.

The chain is built from TRBV20-1 and TRBJ1-2; maybe TRBD1 (5 bases). The germline V and J ends were trimmed by 5 bases and 0 bases, with 13 bases remaining between them. CDR1 and CDR2 from the germline V gene are DFQATT and SNEGSKA (reference sequence). CDR3 length equals 14 residues. The CDR3 nucleotides read TGCAGTGCTCCCCGGGGGAAAGCTAACTATGGCTACACCTTC. As protein: CSAPRGKANYGYTF.

The chain carries TRBV11-3 and TRBJ1-1; D remains ambiguous. This CDR3 spans 13 amino acids. Germline lookup yields CDR1 SGHNT and CDR2 YENEEA. V was clipped by 0 bases and J by 0 bases, with 2 bases between them. CDR3 residues: CASSLDVNTEAFF. The CDR3 DNA is TGTGCCAGCAGCTTAGATGTGAACACTGAAGCTTTCTTT.

There are a few counts of this clonotype. The genes are TRBV6-5 and TRBJ1-3, with D perhaps matching TRBD1 (6 bases). This CDR3 contains 13 residues. Germline loops: CDR1 MNHEY, CDR2 SVGAGI. The V and J ends lost 2 bases and 6 bases respectively, with 8 bases between them. The DNA of the CDR3 is TGTGCCAGCAGTTACAACAGGGAAAACACCATATATTTT. Translating gives CASSYNRENTIYF.

V gene TRBV5-4 combines with J gene TRBJ2-7; TRBD2 matches at 9 bases. CDR1 and CDR2 from the germline V gene are SGHNT and YYREEE (reference sequence). The J segment lost 7 bases and the V segment lost 2 bases, leaving 7 bases of the junction unmatched. The CDR3 has 14 amino acids. The CDR3 DNA sequence: TGTGCCAGCAGCTTTAGCGGGGGATATGGTGAGCAGTACTTC. The encoded protein is CASSFSGGYGEQYF.

The rearrangement links TRBV6-1 to TRBJ2-1; 14 bases match TRBD2. CDR1 and CDR2 from the germline V gene are MNHNS and SASEGT. The CDR3 spans 16 residues. Trimming cost V 5 bases and J 7 bases; bases outside gene matches: 7. The CDR3 spells CASSPRRTSGRNEQFF. CDR3 in DNA: TGTGCCAGCAGTCCTCGTCGGACTAGCGGGAGGAATGAGCAGTTCTTC.

V is TRBV28 and J is TRBJ1-4; D is unclear. The CDR3 spans 12 residues. The germline CDR1 and CDR2 sequences are MDHEN and SYDVKM. Trimming pared 4 bases from V and 0 bases from J, leaving 0 bases between. As DNA, the CDR3 is TGTGCCAGCAGTTCAACTAATGAAAAACTGTTTTTT. Amino acids: CASSSTNEKLFF.